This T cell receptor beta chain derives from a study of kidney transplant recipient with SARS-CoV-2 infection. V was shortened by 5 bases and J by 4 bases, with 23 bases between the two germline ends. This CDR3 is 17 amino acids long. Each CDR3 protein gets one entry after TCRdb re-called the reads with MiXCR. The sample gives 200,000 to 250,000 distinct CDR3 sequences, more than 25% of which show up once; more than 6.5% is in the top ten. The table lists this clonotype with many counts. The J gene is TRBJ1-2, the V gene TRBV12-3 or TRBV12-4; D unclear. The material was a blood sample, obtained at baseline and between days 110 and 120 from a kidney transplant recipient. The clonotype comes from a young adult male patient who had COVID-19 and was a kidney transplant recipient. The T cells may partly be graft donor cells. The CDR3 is CASSSSDTAGKTYGYTF. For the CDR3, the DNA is TGTGCCAGCAGTAGTAGTGACACAGCAGGAAAGACCTATGGCTACACCTTC.